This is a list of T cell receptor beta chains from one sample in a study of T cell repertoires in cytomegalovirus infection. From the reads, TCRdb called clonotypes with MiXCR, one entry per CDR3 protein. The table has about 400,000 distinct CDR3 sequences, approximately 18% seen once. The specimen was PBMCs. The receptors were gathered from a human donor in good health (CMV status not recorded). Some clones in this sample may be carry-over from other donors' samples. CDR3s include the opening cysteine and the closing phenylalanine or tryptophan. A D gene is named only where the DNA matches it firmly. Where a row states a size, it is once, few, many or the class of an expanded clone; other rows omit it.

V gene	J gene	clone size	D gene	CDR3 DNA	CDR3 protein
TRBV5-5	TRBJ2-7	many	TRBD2	TGTGCCAGCAGCTATCTAGCGGGGAACGGGTACGAGCAGTACTTC	CASSYLAGNGYEQYF
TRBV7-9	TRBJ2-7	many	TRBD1	TGTGCCAGCAGACCAAACCAGGGGGCCTACGAGCAGTACTTC	CASRPNQGAYEQYF
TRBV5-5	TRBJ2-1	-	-	TGTGCCAGCAGCTTCGCCGGGAACTACAATGAGCAGTTCTTC	CASSFAGNYNEQFF
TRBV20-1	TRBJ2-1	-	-	TGCAGTGCTAGAGACGGACCCTTCGACAGTGAGCAGTTCTTC	CSARDGPFDSEQFF
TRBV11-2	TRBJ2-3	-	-	TGTGCCAGCAGCCCGGAACTTGGTACGCAGTATTTT	CASSPELGTQYF
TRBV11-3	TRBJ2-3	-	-	TGTGCCAGCAGCTTAGGGAGGCTTCAAAGGCAGTATTTT	CASSLGRLQRQYF
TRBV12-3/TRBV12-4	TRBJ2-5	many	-	TGTGCCAGCAGTTTAACCGGGGGTCGGGAAGAGACCCAGTACTTC	CASSLTGGREETQYF
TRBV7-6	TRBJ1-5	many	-	TGTGCCAGCAGCTTAGGGGGCAACAATCAGCCCCAGCATTTT	CASSLGGNNQPQHF
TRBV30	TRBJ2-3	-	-	TGTGCCTGGAGTGTGGGGTCAGATACGCAGTATTTT	CAWSVGSDTQYF
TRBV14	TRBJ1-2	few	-	TGTGCCAGCAGCCGCCAAATAGACGGGACGGACTATGGCTACACCTTC	CASSRQIDGTDYGYTF
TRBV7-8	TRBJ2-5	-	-	TGTGCCAGCAGCTCCTACAGAGACCAAGAGACCCAGTACTTC	CASSSYRDQETQYF
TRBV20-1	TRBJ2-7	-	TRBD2	TGCAGTGCTAGAGTTTGGAAGCGGGGGGCCTACGAGCAGTACTTC	CSARVWKRGAYEQYF
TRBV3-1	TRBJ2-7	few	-	TGTGCCAGCAGCCCAACGGCTTCCTACGAGCAGTACTTC	CASSPTASYEQYF
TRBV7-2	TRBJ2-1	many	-	TGTGCCAGCAGCACCCGGGGCCCTGGCAATGAGCAGTTCTTC	CASSTRGPGNEQFF
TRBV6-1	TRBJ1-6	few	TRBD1	TGTGCCAGCAGACCCCGGACAGGGTCACCCCTCCACTTT	CASRPRTGSPLHF
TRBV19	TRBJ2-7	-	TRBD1	TGTGCCAGTAGTGAACTGGGGGGACAGGACTACGAGCAGTACTTC	CASSELGGQDYEQYF
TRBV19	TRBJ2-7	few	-	TGTGCCACCAAAGCCCAGGGAGGATACGAGCAGTACTTC	CATKAQGGYEQYF
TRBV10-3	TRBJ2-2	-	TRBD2	TGTGCCACCGAGGATTCTAGCGGGAGTGGGGAGCTGTTTTTT	CATEDSSGSGELFF
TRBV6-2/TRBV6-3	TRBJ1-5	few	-	TGTGCCAGCAGAATGACCGGGATCGGTCAGCCCCAGCATTTT	CASRMTGIGQPQHF
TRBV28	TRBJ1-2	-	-	TGTGCCAGCGCAGGGTCTCCTCCCCTTGGCTACACCTTC	CASAGSPPLGYTF
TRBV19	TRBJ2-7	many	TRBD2	TGTGCCAGTAGTATGGGGAGGGGCCTCTACGAGCAGTACTTC	CASSMGRGLYEQYF
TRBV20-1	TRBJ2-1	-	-	TGCAGTGCTAGAGTGGGTGGTTCATACGTCAATGAGCAGTTCTTC	CSARVGGSYVNEQFF
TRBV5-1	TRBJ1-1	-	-	TGCGCCAGCAGCCCGGACTCTTTTATTGAAGCTTTCTTT	CASSPDSFIEAFF
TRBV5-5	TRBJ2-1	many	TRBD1	TGTGCCAGCAGAGAGGGACAGGGGGGGGTCAATGAGCAGTTCTTC	CASREGQGGVNEQFF
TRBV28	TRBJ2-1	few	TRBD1	TGTGCCAGCAGACAACAGGGGTGGTCCGCTGAGCAGTTCTTC	CASRQQGWSAEQFF
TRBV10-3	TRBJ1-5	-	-	TGTGCCATCAGTGAGTCCAGGGACAGCAATCAGCCCCAGCATTTT	CAISESRDSNQPQHF
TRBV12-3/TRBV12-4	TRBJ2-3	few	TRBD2	TGTGCCAGCAGTTTGTCGCTAGCGGGGGTAGATACGCAGTATTTT	CASSLSLAGVDTQYF
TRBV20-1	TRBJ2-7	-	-	TGCAGTGCTAGAGGGGGATTCGCCGAGCAGTACTTC	CSARGGFAEQYF
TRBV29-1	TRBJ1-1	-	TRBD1	TGCAGCGTTGAAGATAGGGGACAGGAAGCTTTCTTT	CSVEDRGQEAFF
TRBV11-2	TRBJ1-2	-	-	TGTGCCAGCAGATCCCTCCGAGACAGGTCCAACCCGGGGGATCTTGGCTACACCTTC	CASRSLRDRSNPGDLGYTF
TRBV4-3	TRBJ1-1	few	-	TGCGCCAGCAGCCAAGATTCTGGGGTAGGCACTGAAGCTTTCTTT	CASSQDSGVGTEAFF
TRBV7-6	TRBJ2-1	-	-	TGTGCCAGCAGCCCCCGAGTGAGGGACCATGAGCAGTTCTTC	CASSPRVRDHEQFF
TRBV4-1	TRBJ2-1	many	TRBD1	TGCGCCAGCAGCCAAGATCGGGCCCTACAGGGGTTTGACAATGAGCAGTTCTTC	CASSQDRALQGFDNEQFF
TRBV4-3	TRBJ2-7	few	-	TGCGCCAGCAGCCAAGTCGTGGGAGTAGGCTACGAGCAGTACTTC	CASSQVVGVGYEQYF
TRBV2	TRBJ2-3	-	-	TGTGCCTCCAGGGGAGTTGGAGATACGCAGTATTTT	CASRGVGDTQYF
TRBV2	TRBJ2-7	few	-	TGTGCCAGCTCTGGATCCCCGGGCTCCGAGCAGTACTTC	CASSGSPGSEQYF
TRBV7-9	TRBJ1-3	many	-	TGTGCCAGCAGCTTAGGTGGAGAATTCGACGGAAACACCATATATTTT	CASSLGGEFDGNTIYF
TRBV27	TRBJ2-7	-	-	TGTGCCAGCAGTTTTAGCGACTCCTACGAGCAGTACTTC	CASSFSDSYEQYF
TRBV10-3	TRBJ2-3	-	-	TGTGCCATCAGTGAAGGATATCTTGGTACGCAGTATTTT	CAISEGYLGTQYF
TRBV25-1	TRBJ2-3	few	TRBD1	TGTGCCAGCAGTGATTGGGACAGGCACACAGATACGCAGTATTTT	CASSDWDRHTDTQYF
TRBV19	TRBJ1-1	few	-	TGTGCCAGTCCACGGGAGGAGGGCAGGGGGAACACTGAAGCTTTCTTT	CASPREEGRGNTEAFF
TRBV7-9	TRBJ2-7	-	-	TGTGCCAGCAGCTTTGGAAGGGGCTCCGGGCCCTACGAGCAGTACTTC	CASSFGRGSGPYEQYF
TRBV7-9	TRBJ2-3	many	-	TGTGCCACCCCCGCAGGGGCCACAGATACGCAGTATTTT	CATPAGATDTQYF
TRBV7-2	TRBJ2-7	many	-	TGTGCCAGCAGCTTAGTGTCGAGGGACGAGCAGTACTTC	CASSLVSRDEQYF
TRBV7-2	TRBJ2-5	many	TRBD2	TGTGCCAGCAGCCTTATCGGGGGGGGCGTAGAGACCCAGTACTTC	CASSLIGGGVETQYF
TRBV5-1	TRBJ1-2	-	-	TGCGCCAGCAGCTTGGAGAGGGGACGGTATGGCTACACCTTC	CASSLERGRYGYTF
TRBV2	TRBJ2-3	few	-	TGTGCCAGCGGGCAGAACACAGATACGCAGTATTTT	CASGQNTDTQYF
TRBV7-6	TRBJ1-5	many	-	TGTGCCAGCAGCTTGTTGGGCCGCAATCAGCCCCAGCATTTT	CASSLLGRNQPQHF
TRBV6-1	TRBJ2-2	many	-	TGTGCCAGCAGTACTATCGGGGACAAGAACACCGGGGAGCTGTTTTTT	CASSTIGDKNTGELFF